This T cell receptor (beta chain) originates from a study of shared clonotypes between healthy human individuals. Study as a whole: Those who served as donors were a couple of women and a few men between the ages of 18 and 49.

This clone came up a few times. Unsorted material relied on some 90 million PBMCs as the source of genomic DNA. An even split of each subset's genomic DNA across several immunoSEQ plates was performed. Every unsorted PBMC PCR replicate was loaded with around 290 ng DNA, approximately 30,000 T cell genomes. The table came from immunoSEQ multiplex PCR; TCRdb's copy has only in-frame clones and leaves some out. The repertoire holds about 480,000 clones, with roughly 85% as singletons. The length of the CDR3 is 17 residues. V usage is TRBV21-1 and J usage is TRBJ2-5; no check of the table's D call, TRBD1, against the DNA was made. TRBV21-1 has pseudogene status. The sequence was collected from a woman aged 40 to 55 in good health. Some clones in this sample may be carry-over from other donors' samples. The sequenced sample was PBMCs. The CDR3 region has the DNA TGTGCCAGCACCTTGATTAGGACAGCGAAGTCGGGGGAGACCCAGTACTTC. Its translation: CASTLIRTAKSGETQYF.